This TCR beta chain was identified during a study of T cells after yellow fever vaccination. The wider study: Low-cell-number fractions were prepared with SMART-Seq v4 Ultra Low Input. Study findings and constraints: Weaker overall, the secondary response nonetheless peaked faster (day 5 versus 15). At around 95% for CD4 and just over 85% for CD8, most primary-vaccination clones showed up again after the booster.

The CDR3 is 14 amino acids. From germline, CDR1 is SQVTM and CDR2 ANQGSEA. With 6 bases removed from V and 3 bases from J, the gap between germline ends came to 17 bases. About this clonotype: Its cognate antigen is unknown.

Via MiXCR, TCRdb re-called the 5' RACE reads, giving one row per CDR3 protein. In the table there are nearly 350,000 distinct CDR3 sequences, roughly 8.4% of which are singletons. This sample comprised PBMCs, obtained more than 35 days after the first yellow fever vaccination. This TCR came from a man aged 18 to 29 who received the YFV17D yellow fever vaccine. J is TRBJ1-1 and V is TRBV29-1, with TRBD1 as a possible D gene (5 bases). The CDR3 reads CSVQRQTGDTEAFF. The CDR3, as DNA: TGCAGCGTCCAACGACAGACTGGGGACACTGAAGCTTTCTTT. Full variable domain (rest looked up from reference TRBV29-1 and TRBJ1-1): SAVISQKPSRDICQRGTSLTIQCQVDSQVTMMFWYRQQPGQSLTLIATANQGSEATYESGFVIDKFPISRPNLTFSTLTVSNMSPEDSSIYLCSVQRQTGDTEAFFGQGTRLTVV.